This TCR beta chain was captured by sequencing in a study of blood T cell repertoires in COVID-19. Study at large: The study drew acute and convalescent COVID-19 samples from the United States, Italy and Spain. T cells, B-cell-depleted T cells, or PBMCs supplied cDNA or gDNA.

Per germline, CDR1 GTSNPN and CDR2 SVGIG (reference sequence). This CDR3 spans 14 amino acids. Trimming shortened V by 1 base and J by 2 bases, and 9 bases separated the two germline ends. Methods used by the authors: Cell counts per sample came from amplifying reference gene primers. Produced via immunoSEQ multiplex PCR; TCRdb's table is partial and in-frame only. That table gives V, J and clone size, and the DNA gave D and trimming. The top ten hold 3% to 4.5% of the sample, which has 200,000 to 300,000 clones, around 90% seen once. This TCR was sampled from a woman aged 40 to 49 with acute or convalescent COVID-19. The sequenced sample consisted of peripheral blood. V and J are TRBV30 and TRBJ1-5; D may be TRBD1 (5 bases). Here the CDR3 reads CAWSGRVGNQPQHF. The CDR3 coding sequence is TGTGCCTGGAGTGGCAGGGTTGGCAATCAGCCCCAGCATTTT.